Listed below are T cell receptor beta chains from one sample, sequenced in a study of blood T cells in healthy people across ages. MiXCR, applied by TCRdb to the 5' RACE reads, yields one record per CDR3 protein. The table lists about 670,000 distinct CDR3 sequences, around 52% of them singletons, with about 14% in the top ten. Sequencing was carried out using blood. The receptors derive from a woman aged 80 or older in good health. The CDR3 runs from the conserved cysteine through the conserved F or W. D genes are given only for firm matches. Clone size is stated in some rows and not others, as once, few, many or a class when expanded.

d_call j_call clone_size v_call cdr3_aa cdr3_nt
TRBD1 TRBJ2-7 NA TRBV10-3 CAIGDRTYEQYF TGTGCCATCGGGGACAGAACCTACGAGCAGTACTTC
NA TRBJ1-4 NA TRBV4-1 CASSQGNRETRERLFF TGCGCCAGCAGCCAAGGTAACAGGGAGACCCGAGAAAGACTGTTTTTT
NA TRBJ1-2 NA TRBV10-3 CAITPGGLMGYTF TGTGCCATCACCCCGGGGGGGTTGATGGGCTACACCTTC
TRBD1 TRBJ2-2 NA TRBV30 CAFRQGREELFF TGTGCCTTTCGACAGGGAAGAGAGGAGCTGTTTTTT
NA TRBJ2-3 NA TRBV4-3 CASSHQDVTDTQYF TGCGCCAGCAGCCACCAGGACGTCACAGATACGCAGTATTTT
TRBD1 TRBJ2-7 once TRBV9 CASSADRDRPYEQYF TGTGCCAGCAGCGCGGACCGGGACAGACCCTACGAGCAGTACTTC
TRBD2 TRBJ2-1 once TRBV6-4 CASSDDGTSGGGEQFF TGTGCCAGCAGTGACGATGGAACTAGCGGGGGTGGTGAGCAGTTCTTC
TRBD2 TRBJ2-1 many TRBV12-3/TRBV12-4 CASRPLAGWNEQFF TGTGCCAGCAGGCCACTAGCGGGATGGAATGAGCAGTTCTTC
NA TRBJ1-2 NA TRBV12-3/TRBV12-4 CASLGRRHGYTF TGTGCCAGCCTTGGTAGGAGGCATGGCTACACCTTC
NA TRBJ2-1 many TRBV2 CASSETGIHEQFF TGTGCCAGCAGTGAAACGGGAATCCATGAGCAGTTCTTC
TRBD1 TRBJ1-2 once TRBV20-1 CSARAPTGSYGYTF TGCAGTGCTAGAGCCCCGACAGGGTCCTATGGCTACACCTTC
NA TRBJ1-1 few TRBV11-1 CASSIPAWGIEAFF TGTGCCAGCAGCATCCCCGCGTGGGGGATTGAAGCTTTCTTT
TRBD2 TRBJ2-5 NA TRBV10-3 CAIRDALAGGPGEQYF TGTGCCATCAGAGACGCCCTAGCGGGGGGACCGGGTGAGCAGTACTTC
NA TRBJ2-5 NA TRBV9 CASSVGRSARRETQYF TGTGCCAGCAGCGTAGGCAGGTCGGCTAGAAGAGAGACCCAGTACTTC
NA TRBJ2-2 NA TRBV18 CASSRRAEINTGELFF TGTGCCAGCTCACGGAGGGCGGAAATCAACACCGGGGAGCTGTTTTTT
TRBD1 TRBJ2-2 few TRBV29-1 CSVSQGSPNTGELFF TGCAGCGTGTCACAGGGGTCCCCGAACACCGGGGAGCTGTTTTTT
NA TRBJ2-7 NA TRBV6-6 CASGSTEIYEQYF TGTGCCAGCGGCTCGACGGAGATCTACGAGCAGTACTTC
NA TRBJ2-1 few TRBV9 CASSVNRGRSYNEQFF TGTGCCAGCAGCGTAAATCGGGGTCGGTCCTACAATGAGCAGTTCTTC
NA TRBJ2-7 NA TRBV7-2 CASSLLSVLEQYF TGTGCCAGCAGCTTACTCAGCGTCCTAGAGCAGTACTTC
TRBD2 TRBJ2-1 many TRBV7-9 CAIFPSGSGNEQFF TGTGCCATATTTCCTAGCGGGAGCGGGAATGAGCAGTTCTTC
NA TRBJ2-3 NA TRBV20-1 CSAGPKDTQYF TGCAGTGCTGGACCAAAAGATACGCAGTATTTT
NA TRBJ2-1 NA TRBV15 CATSRDEGAEQFF TGTGCCACCAGCAGAGACGAGGGTGCGGAGCAGTTCTTC
NA TRBJ1-5 few TRBV12-3/TRBV12-4 CASSDGQLNQPQHF TGTGCCAGCAGTGACGGACAGCTCAATCAGCCCCAGCATTTT
NA TRBJ1-2 NA TRBV20-1 CSTPVNYGYTF TGCAGTACTCCGGTTAACTATGGCTACACCTTC
NA TRBJ2-1 NA TRBV5-1 CASSLGRPADEQFF TGCGCCAGCAGCTTGGGAAGGCCCGCGGATGAGCAGTTCTTC
NA TRBJ2-4 NA TRBV5-1 CASRRDPDIQYF TGCGCCAGCAGAAGGGACCCGGACATTCAGTACTTC
NA TRBJ2-5 NA TRBV6-1 CASRWTAASDQETQYF TGTGCCAGCAGGTGGACTGCAGCTTCAGACCAAGAGACCCAGTACTTC
TRBD2 TRBJ2-3 few TRBV5-1 CASSLLAGQNFDTQYF TGCGCCAGCAGCTTGCTAGCGGGGCAAAACTTCGATACGCAGTATTTT
TRBD2 TRBJ2-1 many TRBV28 CASRTGLAYNEQFF TGTGCCAGCCGAACGGGACTAGCCTACAATGAGCAGTTCTTC
NA TRBJ2-5 NA TRBV27 CATSHGETQYF TGTGCCACCTCGCACGGTGAGACCCAGTACTTC
NA TRBJ1-2 many TRBV10-3 CAIRPGSEANYGYTF TGTGCCATCAGGCCCGGGAGCGAGGCTAACTATGGCTACACCTTC
TRBD1 TRBJ1-2 many TRBV30 CAWSETGYYGYTF TGTGCCTGGAGTGAGACAGGGTACTATGGCTACACCTTC
TRBD1 TRBJ1-5 NA TRBV2 CASSERTGGASQPQHF TGTGCCAGCAGTGAGAGGACAGGGGGCGCGTCTCAGCCCCAGCATTTT
NA TRBJ1-5 NA TRBV4-1 CASGHWEEGQPQHF TGCGCCAGCGGACACTGGGAGGAAGGTCAGCCCCAGCATTTT
TRBD1 TRBJ2-6 NA TRBV6-6 CASTLMTGSGANVLTF TGTGCCAGCACCCTTATGACAGGGTCTGGGGCCAACGTCCTGACTTTC
NA TRBJ2-1 NA TRBV27 CASRGGDSYNEQFF TGTGCCAGCAGGGGCGGGGACTCCTACAATGAGCAGTTCTTC
TRBD2 TRBJ2-1 NA TRBV5-1 CASSYDPSGSYNEQFF TGCGCCAGCAGCTACGACCCTAGCGGGAGCTACAATGAGCAGTTCTTC
TRBD1 TRBJ1-2 NA TRBV12-3/TRBV12-4 CASRRDRRNYGYTF TGCGCCAGCAGAAGGGACAGGCGTAACTATGGCTACACCTTC
NA TRBJ2-7 NA TRBV27 CASSGWGSYEQYF TGTGCCAGCAGTGGATGGGGGTCCTACGAGCAGTACTTC
TRBD1 TRBJ2-7 NA TRBV7-9 CASSSQGTPYNEQYF TGTGCCAGCAGCTCACAGGGGACCCCCTACAATGAGCAGTACTTC
NA TRBJ2-6 many TRBV12-3/TRBV12-4 CASSPTTGTSGANVLTF TGTGCCAGCAGTCCAACAACAGGAACCTCTGGGGCCAACGTCCTGACTTTC
TRBD1 TRBJ1-1 few TRBV10-3 CAISEGDRKSTEAFF TGTGCCATCAGTGAGGGGGACAGAAAAAGTACTGAAGCTTTCTTT
NA TRBJ1-5 few TRBV27 CASSLSAWGQPQHF TGTGCCAGCAGTTTATCGGCATGGGGCCAGCCCCAGCATTTT
NA TRBJ2-3 NA TRBV12-3/TRBV12-4 CASSPKQRSSRKCPDTQYF TGTGCCAGCAGTCCGAAACAACGGTCGTCTAGAAAATGCCCAGATACGCAGTATTTT
NA TRBJ2-1 NA TRBV5-1 CASSYPETYNEQFF TGCGCCAGCAGCTATCCAGAAACCTACAATGAGCAGTTCTTC
NA TRBJ2-5 few TRBV4-2 CASSQGFGVTETQYF TGTGCCAGCAGCCAAGGGTTCGGGGTGACGGAGACCCAGTACTTC
TRBD1 TRBJ2-1 NA TRBV29-1 CSVAWSGTGGNEQFF TGCAGCGTTGCGTGGAGCGGGACAGGGGGCAATGAGCAGTTCTTC
NA TRBJ2-5 NA TRBV15 CAAGPGRKETQYF TGTGCCGCCGGACCGGGGCGAAAGGAGACCCAGTACTTC
TRBD1 TRBJ1-5 NA TRBV6-2/TRBV6-3 CASTDYRGFIQPQHF TGTGCCAGCACCGACTACAGGGGGTTTATTCAGCCCCAGCATTTT